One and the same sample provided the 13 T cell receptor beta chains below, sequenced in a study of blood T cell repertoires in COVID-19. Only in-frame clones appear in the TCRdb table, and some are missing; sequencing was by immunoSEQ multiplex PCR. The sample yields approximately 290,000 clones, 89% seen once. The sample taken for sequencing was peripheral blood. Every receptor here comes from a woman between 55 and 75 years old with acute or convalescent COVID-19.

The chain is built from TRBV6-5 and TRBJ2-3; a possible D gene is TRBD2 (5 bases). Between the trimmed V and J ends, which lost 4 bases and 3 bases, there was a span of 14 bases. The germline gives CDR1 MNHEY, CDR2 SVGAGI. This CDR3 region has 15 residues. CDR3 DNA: TGTGCCAGCAGTTCCCACATTTCGGGAACAGATACGCAGTATTTT. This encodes CASSSHISGTDTQYF.

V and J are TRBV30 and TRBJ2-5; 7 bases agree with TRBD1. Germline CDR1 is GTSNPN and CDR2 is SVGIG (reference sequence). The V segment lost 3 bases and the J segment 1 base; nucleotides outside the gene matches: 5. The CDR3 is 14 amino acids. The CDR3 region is CAWREQGIQETQYF. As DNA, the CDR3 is TGTGCCTGGAGGGAACAGGGGATCCAAGAGACCCAGTACTTC.

In nucleotides, the CDR3 is TGTGCCAGCAGCTCCCGGGTGTCTTTTTCGGACGAGCAGTACTTC. Protein sequence: CASSSRVSFSDEQYF. This chain uses TRBV9 with TRBJ2-7; D is uncertain. Germline CDR1 SGDLS, CDR2 YYNGEE. The CDR3 spans 15 residues. The V and J ends lost 4 bases and 5 bases respectively, with 19 bases between them.

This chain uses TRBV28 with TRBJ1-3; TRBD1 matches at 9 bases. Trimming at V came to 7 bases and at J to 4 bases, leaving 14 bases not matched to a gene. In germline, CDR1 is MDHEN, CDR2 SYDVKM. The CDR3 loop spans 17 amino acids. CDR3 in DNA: TGTGCCAGCATAAACAACGAACAGGGGGCGCAAGGAAACACCATATATTTT. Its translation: CASINNEQGAQGNTIYF. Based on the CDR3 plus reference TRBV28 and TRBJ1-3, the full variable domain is DVKVTQSSRYLVKRTGEKVFLECVQDMDHENMFWYRQDPGLGLRLIYFSYDVKMKEKGDIPEGYSVSREKKERFSLILESASTNQTSMYLCASINNEQGAQGNTIYFGEGSWLTVV.

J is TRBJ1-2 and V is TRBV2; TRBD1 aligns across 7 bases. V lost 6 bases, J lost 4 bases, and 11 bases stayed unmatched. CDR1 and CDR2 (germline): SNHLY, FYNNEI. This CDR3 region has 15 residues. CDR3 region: CASRITGARVYGYTF. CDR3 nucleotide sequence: TGTGCCAGCAGAATAACAGGGGCGCGGGTCTATGGCTACACCTTC.

CDR3 nucleotides: TGTGCCAGCAGCGTAGTTCCGGTTGGTGAGCAGTTCTTC. Its translation: CASSVVPVGEQFF. The V gene is TRBV9, the J gene TRBJ2-1; no clear D gene. Per germline, CDR1 SGDLS and CDR2 YYNGEE. The CDR3 covers 13 residues. V lost 0 bases, J lost 9 bases, and 10 bases lay in between. Combining the CDR3 with reference TRBV9 and TRBJ2-1 gives the whole variable domain DSGVTQTPKHLITATGQRVTLRCSPRSGDLSVYWYQQSLDQGLQFLIQYYNGEERAKGNILERFSAQQFPDLHSELNLSSLELGDSALYFCASSVVPVGEQFFGPGTRLTVL.

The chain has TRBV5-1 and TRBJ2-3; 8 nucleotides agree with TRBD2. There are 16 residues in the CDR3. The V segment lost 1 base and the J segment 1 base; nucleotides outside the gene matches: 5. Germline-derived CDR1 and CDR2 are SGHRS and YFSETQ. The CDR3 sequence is CASSLSSGPGTDTQYF. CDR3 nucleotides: TGCGCCAGCAGCTTGTCTAGCGGGCCAGGCACAGATACGCAGTATTTT.

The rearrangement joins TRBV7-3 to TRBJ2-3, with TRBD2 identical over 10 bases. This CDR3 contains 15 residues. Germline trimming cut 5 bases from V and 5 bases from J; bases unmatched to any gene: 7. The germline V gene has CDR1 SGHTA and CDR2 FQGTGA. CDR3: CASSQAGGLKDTQYF. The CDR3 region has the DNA TGTGCCAGCAGCCAAGCGGGGGGGCTTAAAGATACGCAGTATTTT.

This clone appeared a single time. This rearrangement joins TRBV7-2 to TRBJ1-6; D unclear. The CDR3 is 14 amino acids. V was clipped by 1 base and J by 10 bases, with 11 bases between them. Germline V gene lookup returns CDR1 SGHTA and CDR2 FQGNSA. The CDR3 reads CASSLGTTQSPLHF. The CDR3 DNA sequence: TGTGCCAGCAGCTTAGGTACAACCCAATCACCCCTCCACTTT.

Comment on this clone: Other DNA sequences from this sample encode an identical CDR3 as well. DNA for the CDR3: TGTGCCAGCAGACCCGGGACAGCGAACACCGGGGAGCTGTTTTTT. The encoded protein is CASRPGTANTGELFF. The V call is TRBV7-3, the J call TRBJ2-2, with TRBD1 matching 7 bases. Trimming cost V 6 bases and J 0 bases; bases outside gene matches: 4. Germline assignment: CDR1 SGHTA and CDR2 FQGTGA. The CDR3 runs to 15 residues.

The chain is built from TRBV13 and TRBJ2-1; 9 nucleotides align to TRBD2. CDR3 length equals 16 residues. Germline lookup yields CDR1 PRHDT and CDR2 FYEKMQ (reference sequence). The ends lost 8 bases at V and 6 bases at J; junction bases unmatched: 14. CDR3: CASRETPAGGRNEQFF. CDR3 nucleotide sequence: TGTGCCAGCCGGGAAACCCCAGCGGGAGGTCGCAATGAGCAGTTCTTC.

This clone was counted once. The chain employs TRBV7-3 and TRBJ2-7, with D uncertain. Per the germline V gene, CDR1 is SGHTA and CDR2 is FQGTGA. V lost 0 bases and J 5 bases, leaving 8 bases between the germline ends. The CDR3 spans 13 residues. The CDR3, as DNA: TGTGCCAGCAGCTTAACGCGAGAAAACGAGCAGTACTTC. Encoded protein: CASSLTRENEQYF.

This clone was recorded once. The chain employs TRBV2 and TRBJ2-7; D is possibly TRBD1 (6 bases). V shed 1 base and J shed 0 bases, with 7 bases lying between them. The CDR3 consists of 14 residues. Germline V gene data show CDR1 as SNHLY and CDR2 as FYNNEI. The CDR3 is CASSEDRDSYEQYF. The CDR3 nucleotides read TGTGCCAGCAGTGAAGACAGGGACTCCTACGAGCAGTACTTC.